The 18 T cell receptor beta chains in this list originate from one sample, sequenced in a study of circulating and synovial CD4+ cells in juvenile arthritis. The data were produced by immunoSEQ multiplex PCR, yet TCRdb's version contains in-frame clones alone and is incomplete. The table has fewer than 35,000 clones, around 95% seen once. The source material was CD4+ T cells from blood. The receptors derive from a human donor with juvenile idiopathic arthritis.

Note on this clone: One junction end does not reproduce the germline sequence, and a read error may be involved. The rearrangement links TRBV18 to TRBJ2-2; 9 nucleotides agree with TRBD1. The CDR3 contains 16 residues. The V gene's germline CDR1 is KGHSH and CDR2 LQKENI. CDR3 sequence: CASSPQGAANTGELFF. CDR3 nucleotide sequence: TGTGCCAGCTCGCCACAGGGGGCGGCGAACACCGGGGAGCTGTTTTTT.

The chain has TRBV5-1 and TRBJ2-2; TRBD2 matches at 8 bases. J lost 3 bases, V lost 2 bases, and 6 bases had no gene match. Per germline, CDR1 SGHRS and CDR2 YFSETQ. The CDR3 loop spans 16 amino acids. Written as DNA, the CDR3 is TGCGCCAGCAGCTTTACGGCAGCGGGAGACACCGGGGAGCTGTTTTTT. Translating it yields CASSFTAAGDTGELFF.

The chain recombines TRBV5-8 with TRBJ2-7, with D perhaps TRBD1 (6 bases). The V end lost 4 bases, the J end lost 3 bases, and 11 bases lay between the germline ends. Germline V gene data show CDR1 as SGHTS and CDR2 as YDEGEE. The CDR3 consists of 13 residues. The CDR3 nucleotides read TGTGCCAGCAGCCGGACGGACAGCTACGAGCAGTACTTC. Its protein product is CASSRTDSYEQYF. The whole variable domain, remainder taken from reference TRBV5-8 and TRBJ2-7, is EAGVTQSPTHLIKTRGQQATLRCSPISGHTSVYWYQQALGLGLQFLLWYDEGEERNRGNFPPRFSGRQFPNYSSELNVNALELEDSALYLCASSRTDSYEQYFGPGTRLTVT.

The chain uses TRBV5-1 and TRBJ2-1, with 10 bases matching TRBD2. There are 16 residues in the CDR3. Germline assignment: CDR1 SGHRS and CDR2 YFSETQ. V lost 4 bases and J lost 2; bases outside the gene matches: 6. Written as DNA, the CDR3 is TGCGCCAGCAGCGGTCCCCTAGCGGGAGCCTACAATGAGCAGTTCTTC. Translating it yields CASSGPLAGAYNEQFF.

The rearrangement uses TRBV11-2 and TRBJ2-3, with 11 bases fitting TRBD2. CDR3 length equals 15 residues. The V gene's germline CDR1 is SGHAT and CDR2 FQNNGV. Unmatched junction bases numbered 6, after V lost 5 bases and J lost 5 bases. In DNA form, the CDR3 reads TGTGCCAGCAGCCAAGTAGCGGGGGGGGGAGATACGCAGTATTTT. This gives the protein CASSQVAGGGDTQYF.

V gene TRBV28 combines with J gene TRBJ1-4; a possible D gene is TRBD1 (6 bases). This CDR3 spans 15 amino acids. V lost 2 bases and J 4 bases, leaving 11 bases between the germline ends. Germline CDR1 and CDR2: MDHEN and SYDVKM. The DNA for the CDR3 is TGTGCCAGCAGTTTAGGGACAAAACATAATGAAAAACTGTTTTTT. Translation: CASSLGTKHNEKLFF.

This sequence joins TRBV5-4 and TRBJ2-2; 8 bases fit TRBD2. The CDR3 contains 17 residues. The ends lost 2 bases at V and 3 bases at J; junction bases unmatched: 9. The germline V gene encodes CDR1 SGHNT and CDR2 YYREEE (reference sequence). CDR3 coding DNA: TGTGCCAGCAGCTTTGGTATCCGGGAGGGATACACCGGGGAGCTGTTTTTT. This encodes CASSFGIREGYTGELFF.

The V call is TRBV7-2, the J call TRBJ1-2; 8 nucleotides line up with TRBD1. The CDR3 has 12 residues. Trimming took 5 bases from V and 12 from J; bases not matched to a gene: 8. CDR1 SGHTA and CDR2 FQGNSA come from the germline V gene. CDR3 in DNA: TGTGCCAGCAGCGCGGGGGACAGGAAAAACACCTTC. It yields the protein CASSAGDRKNTF.

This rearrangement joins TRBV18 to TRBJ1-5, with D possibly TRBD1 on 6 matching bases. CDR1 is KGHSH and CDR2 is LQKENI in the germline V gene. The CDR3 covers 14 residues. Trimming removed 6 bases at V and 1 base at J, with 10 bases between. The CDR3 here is CASSEGVSNQPQHF. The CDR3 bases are TGTGCCAGCTCTGAGGGGGTCAGCAATCAGCCCCAGCATTTT.

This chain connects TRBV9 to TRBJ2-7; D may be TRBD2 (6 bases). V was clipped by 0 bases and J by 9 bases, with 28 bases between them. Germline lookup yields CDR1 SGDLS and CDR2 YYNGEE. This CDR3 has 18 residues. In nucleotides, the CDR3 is TGTGCCAGCAGCGTAGACACCAAATTGGGCGGGGAGCGGTCCGCGCAGTACTTC. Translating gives CASSVDTKLGGERSAQYF.

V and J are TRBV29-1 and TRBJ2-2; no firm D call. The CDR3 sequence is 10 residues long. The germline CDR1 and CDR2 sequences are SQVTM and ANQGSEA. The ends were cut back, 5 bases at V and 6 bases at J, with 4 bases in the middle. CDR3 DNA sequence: TGCAGCGTTTCGTCCGGGGAGCTGTTTTTT. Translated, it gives CSVSSGELFF.

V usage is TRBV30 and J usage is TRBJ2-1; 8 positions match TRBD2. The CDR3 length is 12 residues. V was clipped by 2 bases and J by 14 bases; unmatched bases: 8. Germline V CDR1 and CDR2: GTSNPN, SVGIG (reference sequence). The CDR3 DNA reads TGTGCCTGGAGTTCGGGGGGGGCCGCCGAGTTCTTC. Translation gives CAWSSGGAAEFF.

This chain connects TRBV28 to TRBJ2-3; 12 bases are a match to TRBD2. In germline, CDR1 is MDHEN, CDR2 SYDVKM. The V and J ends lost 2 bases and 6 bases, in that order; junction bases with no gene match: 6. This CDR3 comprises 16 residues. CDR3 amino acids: CASSLRLAGGPDTQYF. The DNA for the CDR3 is TGTGCCAGCAGTTTAAGGCTAGCGGGAGGGCCGGATACGCAGTATTTT. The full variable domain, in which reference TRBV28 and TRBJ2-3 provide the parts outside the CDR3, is DVKVTQSSRYLVKRTGEKVFLECVQDMDHENMFWYRQDPGLGLRLIYFSYDVKMKEKGDIPEGYSVSREKKERFSLILESASTNQTSMYLCASSLRLAGGPDTQYFGPGTRLTVL.

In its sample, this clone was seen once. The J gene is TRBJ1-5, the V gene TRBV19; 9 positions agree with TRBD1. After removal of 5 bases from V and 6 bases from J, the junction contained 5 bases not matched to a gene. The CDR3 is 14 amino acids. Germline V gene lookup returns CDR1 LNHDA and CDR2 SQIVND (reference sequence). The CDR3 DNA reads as TGTGCCAGTAGTCATCGGGACAGGGTTCAGCCCCAGCATTTT. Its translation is CASSHRDRVQPQHF.

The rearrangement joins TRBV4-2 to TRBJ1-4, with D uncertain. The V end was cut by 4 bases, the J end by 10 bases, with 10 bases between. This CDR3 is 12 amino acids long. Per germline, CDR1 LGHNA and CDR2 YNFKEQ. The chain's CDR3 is CASSLMEGKLFF. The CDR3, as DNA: TGTGCCAGCAGCCTAATGGAGGGAAAACTGTTTTTT.

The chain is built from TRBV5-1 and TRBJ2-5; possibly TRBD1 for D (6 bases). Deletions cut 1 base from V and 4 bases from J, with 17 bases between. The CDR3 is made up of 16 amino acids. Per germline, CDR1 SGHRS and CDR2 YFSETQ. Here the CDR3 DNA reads TGCGCCAGCAGCTTGCAGGGACACCATGGGAGAGAGACCCAGTACTTC. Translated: CASSLQGHHGRETQYF.

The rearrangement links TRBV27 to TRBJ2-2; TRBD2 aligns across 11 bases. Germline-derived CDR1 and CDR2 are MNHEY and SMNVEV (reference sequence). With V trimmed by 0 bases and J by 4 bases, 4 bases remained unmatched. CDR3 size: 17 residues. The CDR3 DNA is TGTGCCAGCAGTTTATCGGGACTAGCGGCGGGCACCGGGGAGCTGTTTTTT. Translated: CASSLSGLAAGTGELFF.

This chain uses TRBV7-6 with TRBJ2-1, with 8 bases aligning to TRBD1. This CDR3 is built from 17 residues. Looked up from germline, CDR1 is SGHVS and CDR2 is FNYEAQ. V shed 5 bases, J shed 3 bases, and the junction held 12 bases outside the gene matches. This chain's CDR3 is CASSGGVRDRNYNEQFF. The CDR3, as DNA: TGTGCCAGCAGCGGCGGGGTCCGGGACAGGAACTACAATGAGCAGTTCTTC.